Listed here are 27 T cell receptor beta chains from one sample, sequenced in a study of T-cell memory formation after mild COVID-19. MiXCR was run by TCRdb on the 5' RACE reads, yielding one entry per CDR3 protein. There are a few hundred thousand distinct CDR3 sequences in the sample; approximately 15% occur only once, and 20% to 25% lies in the top ten. Sequencing was done on a sample of PBMCs or a T cell subset sorted from them (not recorded which). The receptors derive from a man younger than 35 who had mild COVID-19 (a few samples of this study predate the infection). Cell type and time point are not known.

This chain links TRBV19 with TRBJ1-5; no reliable D call. The CDR3 has 14 amino acids. Germline CDR1 and CDR2: LNHDA and SQIVND (reference sequence). V lost 6 bases to trimming and J lost 4 bases, with 13 bases between them. In nucleotides, the CDR3 is TGTGCCAGTAGCCCCACGACGGTAAATCAGCCCCAGCATTTT. It is translated as CASSPTTVNQPQHF.

This clonotype was recorded a few times. The rearrangement uses TRBV5-1 and TRBJ1-2; D perhaps matches TRBD1 (5 bases). Germline V lookup: CDR1 SGHRS, CDR2 YFSETQ. V was shortened by 2 bases and J by 9 bases, with 20 bases between the two germline ends. CDR3 length: 15 residues. The CDR3, as DNA: TGCGCCAGCAGCTTCCTTGGGGAGGGGACGCCTAGCTACACCTTC. Amino acids: CASSFLGEGTPSYTF. Based on the CDR3 plus reference TRBV5-1 and TRBJ1-2, the full variable domain is KAGVTQTPRYLIKTRGQQVTLSCSPISGHRSVSWYQQTPGQGLQFLFEYFSETQRNKGNFPGRFSGRQFSNSRSEMNVSTLELGDSALYLCASSFLGEGTPSYTFGSGTRLTVV.

This clonotype was observed a handful of times. This chain links TRBV20-1 with TRBJ2-2, with 11 bases lining up with TRBD2. The CDR3 sequence is 14 residues long. The germline V gene has CDR1 DFQATT and CDR2 SNEGSKA (reference sequence). Trimming took 6 bases from V and 6 from J; bases not matched to a gene: 6. As DNA, the CDR3 is TGCAGTGCAGATAGCGGGGGGGCTGCCGGGGAGCTGTTTTTT. Its translation is CSADSGGAAGELFF.

This clonotype has just a few counts. The chain combines TRBV20-1 with TRBJ2-7; a weak D match, TRBD1 (6 bases). CDR3 length: 12 residues. CDR1 is DFQATT, CDR2 SNEGSKA, per germline (reference sequence). V gave up 6 bases and J gave up 3 bases, with 12 bases separating them. The DNA of the CDR3 is TGCAGTGCGACCGAGGGACACTACGAGCAGTACTTC. This encodes CSATEGHYEQYF.

The chain couples TRBV4-1 to TRBJ1-4, with a possible D match to TRBD1 (5 bases). Germline CDR1 MGHRA, CDR2 YSYEKL. CDR3 length: 16 residues. V was shortened by 0 bases and J by 7 bases, with 15 bases between the two germline ends. In DNA, the CDR3 is TGCGCCAGCAGCCAAGAGTTCCCCCAGGGCGGTGAAAAACTGTTTTTT. Translation: CASSQEFPQGGEKLFF.

The gene calls are TRBV20-1 and TRBJ2-5; no reliable D call. V lost 5 bases to trimming and J lost 1 base, with 11 bases between them. CDR1 and CDR2 from the germline V gene are DFQATT and SNEGSKA (reference sequence). The CDR3 runs 13 residues. The CDR3 bases are TGCAGTGCTTCTGTGGATACCCAAGAGACCCAGTACTTC. Its translation: CSASVDTQETQYF.

A few counts support this clonotype. The rearrangement links TRBV6-5 to TRBJ1-2; D unclear. V was trimmed by 6 bases and J by 3 bases, leaving 20 bases between them. This CDR3 contains 16 residues. Germline lookup yields CDR1 MNHEY and CDR2 SVGAGI. CDR3 region: CASRESVWGVDYGYTF. The CDR3, as DNA: TGTGCCAGCAGGGAGAGCGTTTGGGGTGTCGACTATGGCTACACCTTC.

The rearrangement links TRBV12-5 to TRBJ1-4, with D perhaps matching TRBD1 (5 bases). Germline lookup yields CDR1 LGHNT and CDR2 FRNRAP. Trimming left V 5 bases short and J 8 bases short, with 15 bases between. This CDR3 has 14 residues. CDR3 amino acids: CASGPLSGYEKLFF. CDR3 bases: TGTGCTAGTGGTCCCCTTTCAGGGTACGAAAAACTGTTTTTT. The variable domain in full, completed from reference TRBV12-5 and TRBJ1-4, reads DARVTQTPRHKVTEMGQEVTMRCQPILGHNTVFWYRQTMMQGLELLAYFRNRAPLDDSGMPKDRFSAEMPDATLATLKIQPSEPRDSAVYFCASGPLSGYEKLFFGSGTQLSVL.

This clonotype was observed a few times. The CDR3 DNA reads as TGTGCCAGCAGCCCTAGGTCAGAGGGGCACTACAATGAGCAGTTCTTC. Translation: CASSPRSEGHYNEQFF. The rearrangement uses TRBV7-9 and TRBJ2-1; D might be TRBD1 or TRBD2, each matching 5 bases. V was cut by 5 bases and J by 3 bases, with 17 bases left in between. The germline V gene encodes CDR1 SEHNR and CDR2 FQNEAQ (reference sequence). CDR3 length: 16 residues. Full variable domain (missing parts from reference TRBV7-9 and TRBJ2-1): DTGVSQNPRHKITKRGQNVTFRCDPISEHNRLYWYRQTLGQGPEFLTYFQNEAQLEKSRLLSDRFSAERPKGSFSTLEIQRTEQGDSAMYLCASSPRSEGHYNEQFFGPGTRLTVL.

This chain links TRBV20-1 with TRBJ2-3; D call uncertain. V lost 2 bases to trimming and J lost 5 bases, with 8 bases between them. The CDR3 extends over 12 amino acids. Germline V lookup: CDR1 DFQATT, CDR2 SNEGSKA (reference sequence). CDR3 in amino acids: CSARRDKDTQYF. The CDR3, as DNA: TGCAGTGCTAGAAGGGATAAAGATACGCAGTATTTT.

V gene TRBV7-2 combines with J gene TRBJ1-5; 7 nucleotides line up with TRBD1. Germline CDR1 is SGHTA and CDR2 is FQGNSA. The length of the CDR3 is 19 residues. Unmatched junction bases numbered 15, after V lost 1 base and J lost 3 bases. For the CDR3, the DNA is TGTGCCAGCAGCTTAGGTCCCCACGGTACAGGGGTGATCAATCAGCCCCAGCATTTT. This gives the protein CASSLGPHGTGVINQPQHF.

This sequence joins TRBV5-1 and TRBJ1-1; D unresolved. The CDR3 totals 14 residues. Germline-derived CDR1 and CDR2 are SGHRS and YFSETQ. The V end lost 0 bases, the J end lost 0 bases, and 6 bases lay between the germline ends. CDR3: CASSLEWLNTEAFF. The CDR3 DNA reads as TGCGCCAGCAGCTTGGAGTGGTTGAACACTGAAGCTTTCTTT.

V usage is TRBV18 and J usage is TRBJ2-5; either TRBD1 or TRBD2 may supply D (6 bases each). The V end was cut by 3 bases, the J end by 0 bases, with 14 bases between. The CDR3 totals 16 residues. The germline V gene has CDR1 KGHSH and CDR2 LQKENI. CDR3 loop: CASSPAGQGHQETQYF. The CDR3 bases are TGTGCCAGCTCACCTGCGGGACAAGGGCACCAAGAGACCCAGTACTTC.

This rearrangement joins TRBV5-5 to TRBJ2-5; D is undetermined. V was pared by 8 bases and J by 5 bases, with 22 bases between. CDR1 is SGHKS and CDR2 is YYEKEE in the germline V gene (reference sequence). The CDR3 runs to 15 residues. CDR3 DNA: TGTGCCAGTCGTTGGGCAGCGCTGCCGAGTGAGACCCAGTACTTC. Residues: CASRWAALPSETQYF.

V is TRBV23-1 and J is TRBJ2-1; D is perhaps TRBD2 (6 bases). TRBV23-1 carries the ORF label, with uncertain function. The CDR3 runs 15 residues. Trimming removed 0 bases from V and 4 bases from J, with 10 bases in between. In nucleotides, the CDR3 is TGCGCCAGCAGTCAATCCAGCGGGTTATACAATGAGCAGTTCTTC. Amino acid sequence: CASSQSSGLYNEQFF.

The chain combines TRBV7-2 with TRBJ2-7; TRBD2 matches 11 bases. J was trimmed by 4 bases and V by 5 bases; bases with no gene match: 10. This CDR3 has 16 residues. Germline loops: CDR1 SGHTA, CDR2 FQGNSA. CDR3 nucleotide sequence: TGTGCCAGCAGCCCCAATAGCGGGGGGGCCGCGTACGAGCAGTACTTC. Residues: CASSPNSGGAAYEQYF.

This clonotype was picked up many times. The V and J genes are TRBV11-2 and TRBJ2-1; the match to TRBD2 covers 10 bases. V shed 5 bases, J shed 7 bases, and the junction held 2 bases outside the gene matches. From germline, CDR1 is SGHAT and CDR2 FQNNGV. The CDR3 extends over 13 amino acids. The CDR3, as DNA: TGTGCCAGCAGCACTAGCGGGGAGAATGAGCAGTTCTTC. This sequence encodes CASSTSGENEQFF.

The CDR3 DNA follows: TGTGCCTGGAGTGTCACAGACAATGAGCAGTTCTTC. Translating gives CAWSVTDNEQFF. This chain joins TRBV30 and TRBJ2-1; D is uncertain. Trimming shortened V by 0 bases and J by 5 bases, and 5 bases separated the two germline ends. The CDR3 extends over 12 amino acids. CDR1 GTSNPN and CDR2 SVGIG come from the germline V gene (reference sequence). The full variable domain, its missing parts supplied by reference TRBV30 and TRBJ2-1, is SQTIHQWPATLVQPVGSPLSLECTVEGTSNPNLYWYRQAAGRGLQLLFYSVGIGQISSEVPQNLSASRPQDRQFILSSKKLLLSDSGFYLCAWSVTDNEQFFGPGTRLTVL.

The rearrangement links TRBV12-3 or TRBV12-4 to TRBJ1-4; possible D gene TRBD1, 5 bases. The CDR3 has 17 residues. V was cut by 5 bases and J by 5 bases, with 21 bases left in between. CDR3 DNA: TGTGCCAGCAGTCCCTGGGGGGGTATACCTGTAAATGAAAAACTGTTTTTT. It encodes CASSPWGGIPVNEKLFF.

This clonotype has a count of ten or more. The chain employs TRBV7-2 and TRBJ1-5; D unresolved. V lost 3 bases and J lost 1, with 7 bases in between. The CDR3 consists of 14 residues. CDR1 and CDR2 (germline): SGHTA, FQGNSA. The CDR3 bases are TGTGCCAGCAGCTTTGCAGTGAGCAATCAGCCCCAGCATTTT. This sequence encodes CASSFAVSNQPQHF.

The V gene is TRBV6-5, the J gene TRBJ1-4; maybe TRBD1 (5 bases). CDR1 and CDR2 from the germline V gene are MNHEY and SVGAGI. Between the trimmed V and J ends, which lost 1 base and 8 bases, there was a span of 14 bases. CDR3 length: 15 residues. CDR3 in DNA: TGTGCCAGCAGTTACTTCGGGGCGCCGGGAGAAAAACTGTTTTTT. As protein: CASSYFGAPGEKLFF.

This clonotype turned up a few times. V and J are TRBV6-6 and TRBJ1-2, with no clear D. CDR1 is MNHNY, CDR2 SVGAGI, per germline (reference sequence). Trimming removed 0 bases from V and 4 bases from J, with 9 bases in between. There are 14 residues in the CDR3. Written as DNA, the CDR3 is TGTGCCAGCAGTTACTCGAGAAATATCTATGGCTACACCTTC. Amino acids: CASSYSRNIYGYTF.

The chain is built from TRBV5-1 and TRBJ2-3; the match to TRBD2 covers 13 bases. The CDR3 runs 15 residues. From germline, CDR1 is SGHRS and CDR2 YFSETQ. V was clipped by 4 bases and J by 6 bases; unmatched bases: 5. The CDR3 protein is CASSVGTSGEDTQYF. The CDR3 nucleotides read TGCGCCAGCAGCGTGGGGACTAGCGGGGAGGATACGCAGTATTTT.

This clonotype was detected ten times or more. V usage is TRBV29-1 and J usage is TRBJ1-4, with no clear D. Per germline, CDR1 SQVTM and CDR2 ANQGSEA. Trimming pared 6 bases from V and 8 bases from J, leaving 10 bases between. This CDR3 spans 11 amino acids. CDR3 in amino acids: CSVHVGEKLFF. The DNA of the CDR3 is TGCAGCGTCCACGTAGGCGAAAAACTGTTTTTT. Drawing the rest from reference TRBV29-1 and TRBJ1-4, the complete variable domain is SAVISQKPSRDICQRGTSLTIQCQVDSQVTMMFWYRQQPGQSLTLIATANQGSEATYESGFVIDKFPISRPNLTFSTLTVSNMSPEDSSIYLCSVHVGEKLFFGSGTQLSVL.

This clonotype was found a few times. The rearrangement uses TRBV4-3 and TRBJ2-2; D not certain. Trimming took off 2 bases at V and 6 bases at J, with 10 bases between the two ends. Germline lookup yields CDR1 LGHNA and CDR2 YSLEER. This CDR3 region has 14 residues. CDR3 DNA sequence: TGCGCCAGCAGCCAAAGGCTAGTGGCCGGGGAGCTGTTTTTT. It encodes CASSQRLVAGELFF.

This clonotype was observed at least ten times. J is TRBJ2-2 and V is TRBV5-4; 9 positions agree with TRBD1. Germline assignment: CDR1 SGHNT and CDR2 YYREEE (reference sequence). This CDR3 has 15 residues. After removal of 5 bases from V and 4 bases from J, the junction contained 6 bases not matched to a gene. This CDR3 reads CASSSDRGGTGELFF. The DNA of the CDR3 is TGTGCCAGCAGTTCGGACAGGGGTGGCACCGGGGAGCTGTTTTTT.

The chain carries TRBV20-1 and TRBJ2-3; TRBD2 agrees at 8 bases. This CDR3 has 15 amino acids. V shed 3 bases and J 5 bases; nucleotides not matched to a gene: 10. CDR1 is DFQATT, CDR2 SNEGSKA, per germline (reference sequence). CDR3 bases: TGCAGTGCTAGCGGGGGGGCGAGGGGAAAAGATACGCAGTATTTT. It yields the protein CSASGGARGKDTQYF.